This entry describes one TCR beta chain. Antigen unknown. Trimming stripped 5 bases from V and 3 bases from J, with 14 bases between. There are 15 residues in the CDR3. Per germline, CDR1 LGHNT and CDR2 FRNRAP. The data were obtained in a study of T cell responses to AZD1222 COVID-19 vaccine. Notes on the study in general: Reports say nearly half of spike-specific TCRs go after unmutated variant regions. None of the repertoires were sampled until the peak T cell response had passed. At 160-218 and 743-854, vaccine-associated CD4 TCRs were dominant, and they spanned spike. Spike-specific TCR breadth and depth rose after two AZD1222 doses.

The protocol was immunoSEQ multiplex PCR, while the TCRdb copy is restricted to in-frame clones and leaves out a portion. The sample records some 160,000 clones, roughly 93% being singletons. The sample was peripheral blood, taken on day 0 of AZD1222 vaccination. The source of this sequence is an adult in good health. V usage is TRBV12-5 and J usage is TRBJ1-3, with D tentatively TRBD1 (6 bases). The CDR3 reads CASGPTQGIGNTIYF. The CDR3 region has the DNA TGTGCTAGTGGTCCAACACAGGGAATTGGAAACACCATATATTTT.